This TCR beta chain is drawn from a study of blood T cells in healthy people across ages. The CDR3 has 14 residues. The germline V gene has CDR1 SGHDT and CDR2 YYEEEE. Primed by a sample-barcoded 5' primer and a J-beta primer mix, a second PCR proceeded for about 6 to 12 cycles. TCRdb independently ran MiXCR on the 5' RACE reads; one entry per CDR3 protein. Of around 990,000 distinct CDR3 sequences listed, approximately 26% are singletons. This sample was shared with a second study, whose subject was T cells of mothers and their children.

The chain is built from TRBV5-6 and TRBJ2-5; the D is unclear. The J call may be mistaken, given a closer DNA end match to TRBJ2-7. Sequencing was done on a sample of blood. This TCR came from a girl aged 2 to 10 in good health. The CDR3 protein is CASSFGQTSYEQYF. For the CDR3, the DNA is TGTGCCAGCAGCTTTGGCCAGACATCCTACGAGCAGTACTTC.